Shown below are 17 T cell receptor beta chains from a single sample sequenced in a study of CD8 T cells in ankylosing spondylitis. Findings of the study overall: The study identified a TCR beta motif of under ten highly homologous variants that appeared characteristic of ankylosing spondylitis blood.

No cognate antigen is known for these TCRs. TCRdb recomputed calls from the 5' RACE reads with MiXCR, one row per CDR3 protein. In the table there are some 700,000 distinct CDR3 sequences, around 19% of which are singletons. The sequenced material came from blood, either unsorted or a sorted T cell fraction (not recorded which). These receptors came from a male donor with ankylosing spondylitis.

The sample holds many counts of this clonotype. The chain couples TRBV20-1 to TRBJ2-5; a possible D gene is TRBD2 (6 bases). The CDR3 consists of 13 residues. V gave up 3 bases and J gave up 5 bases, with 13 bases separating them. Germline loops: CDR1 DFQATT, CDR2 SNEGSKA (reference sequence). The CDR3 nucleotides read TGCAGTGCTAGGCCCCTGGGGGGTGAGACCCAGTACTTC. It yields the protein CSARPLGGETQYF.

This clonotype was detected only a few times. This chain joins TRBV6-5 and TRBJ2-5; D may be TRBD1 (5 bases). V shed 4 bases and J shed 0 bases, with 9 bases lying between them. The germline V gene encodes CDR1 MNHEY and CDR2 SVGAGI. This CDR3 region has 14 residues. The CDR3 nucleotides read TGTGCCAGCAGTTTGGACAACTACCAAGAGACCCAGTACTTC. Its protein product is CASSLDNYQETQYF.

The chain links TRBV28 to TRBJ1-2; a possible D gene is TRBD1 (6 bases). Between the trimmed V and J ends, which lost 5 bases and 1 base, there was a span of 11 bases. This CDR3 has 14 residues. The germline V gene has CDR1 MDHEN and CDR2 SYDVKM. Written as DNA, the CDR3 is TGTGCCAGCAGTGGGGGGCCGGTTAACTATGGCTACACCTTC. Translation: CASSGGPVNYGYTF.

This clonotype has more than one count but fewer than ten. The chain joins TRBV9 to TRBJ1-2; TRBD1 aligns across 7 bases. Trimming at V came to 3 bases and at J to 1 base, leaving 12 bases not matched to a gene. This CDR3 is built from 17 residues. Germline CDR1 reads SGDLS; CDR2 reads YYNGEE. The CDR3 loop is CASSALGTARDNYGYTF. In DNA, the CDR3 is TGTGCCAGCAGCGCGCTCGGGACAGCAAGAGATAACTATGGCTACACCTTC. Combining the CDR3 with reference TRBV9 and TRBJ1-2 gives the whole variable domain DSGVTQTPKHLITATGQRVTLRCSPRSGDLSVYWYQQSLDQGLQFLIQYYNGEERAKGNILERFSAQQFPDLHSELNLSSLELGDSALYFCASSALGTARDNYGYTFGSGTRLTVV.

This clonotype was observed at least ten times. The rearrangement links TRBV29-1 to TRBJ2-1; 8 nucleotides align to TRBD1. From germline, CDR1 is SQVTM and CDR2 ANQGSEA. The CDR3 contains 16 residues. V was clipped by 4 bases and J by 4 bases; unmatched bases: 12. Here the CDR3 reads CSVVTGGQEFYNEQFF. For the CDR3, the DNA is TGCAGCGTTGTTACCGGGGGACAGGAGTTTTACAATGAGCAGTTCTTC.

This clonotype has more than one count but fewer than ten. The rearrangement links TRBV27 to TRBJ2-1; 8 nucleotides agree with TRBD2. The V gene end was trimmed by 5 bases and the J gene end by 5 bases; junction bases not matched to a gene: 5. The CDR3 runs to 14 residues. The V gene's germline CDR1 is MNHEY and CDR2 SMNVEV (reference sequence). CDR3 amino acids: CASSTGLAHNEQFF. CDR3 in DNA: TGTGCCAGCAGTACTGGACTAGCTCACAATGAGCAGTTCTTC.

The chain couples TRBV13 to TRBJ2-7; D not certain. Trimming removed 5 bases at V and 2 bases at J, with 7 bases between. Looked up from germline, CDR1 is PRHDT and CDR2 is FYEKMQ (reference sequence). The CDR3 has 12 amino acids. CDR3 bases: TGTGCCAGCAGCGCCCGGCCCTACGAGCAGTACTTC. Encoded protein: CASSARPYEQYF.

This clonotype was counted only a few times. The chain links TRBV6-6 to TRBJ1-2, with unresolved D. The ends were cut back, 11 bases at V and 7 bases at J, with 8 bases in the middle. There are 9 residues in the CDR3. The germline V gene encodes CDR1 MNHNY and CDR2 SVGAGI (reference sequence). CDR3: CASGLGYTF. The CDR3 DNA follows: TGTGCCTCTGGTCTTGGCTACACCTTC.

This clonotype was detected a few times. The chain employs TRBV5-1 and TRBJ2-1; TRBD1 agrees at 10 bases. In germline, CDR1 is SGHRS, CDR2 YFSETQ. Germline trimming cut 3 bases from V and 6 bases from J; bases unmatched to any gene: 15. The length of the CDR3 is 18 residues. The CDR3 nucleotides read TGCGCCAGCAGCTGGGGACAGGGGCTCGCGGGATCAGGCAATGAGCAGTTCTTC. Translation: CASSWGQGLAGSGNEQFF. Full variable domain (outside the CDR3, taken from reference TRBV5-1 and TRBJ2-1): KAGVTQTPRYLIKTRGQQVTLSCSPISGHRSVSWYQQTPGQGLQFLFEYFSETQRNKGNFPGRFSGRQFSNSRSEMNVSTLELGDSALYLCASSWGQGLAGSGNEQFFGPGTRLTVL.

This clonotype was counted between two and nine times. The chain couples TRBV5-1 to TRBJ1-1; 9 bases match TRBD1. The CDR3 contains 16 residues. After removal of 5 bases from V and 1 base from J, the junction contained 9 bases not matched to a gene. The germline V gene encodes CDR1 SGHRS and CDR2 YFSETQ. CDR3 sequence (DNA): TGCGCCAGCAGGAATTTCCGGGACAGGGCGAACACTGAAGCTTTCTTT. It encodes CASRNFRDRANTEAFF.

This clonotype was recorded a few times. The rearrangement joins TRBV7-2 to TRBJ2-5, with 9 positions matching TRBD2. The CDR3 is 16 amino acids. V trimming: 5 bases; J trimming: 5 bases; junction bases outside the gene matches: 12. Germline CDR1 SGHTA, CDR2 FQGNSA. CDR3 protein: CASSIQHAGGVETQYF. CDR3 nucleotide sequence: TGTGCCAGCAGCATACAGCACGCGGGGGGGGTTGAGACCCAGTACTTC.

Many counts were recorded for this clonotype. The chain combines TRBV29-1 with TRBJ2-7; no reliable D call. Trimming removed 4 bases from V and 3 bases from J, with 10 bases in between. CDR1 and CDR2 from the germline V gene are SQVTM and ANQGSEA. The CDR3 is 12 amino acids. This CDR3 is CSVAGSSYEQYF. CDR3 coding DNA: TGCAGCGTTGCCGGCAGCAGCTACGAGCAGTACTTC.

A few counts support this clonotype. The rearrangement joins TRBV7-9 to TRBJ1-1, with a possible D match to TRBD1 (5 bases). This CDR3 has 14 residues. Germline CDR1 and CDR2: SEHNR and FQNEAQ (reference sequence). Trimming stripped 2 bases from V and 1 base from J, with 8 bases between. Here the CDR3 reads CASSLWDGNTEAFF. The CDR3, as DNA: TGTGCCAGCAGCTTATGGGACGGGAACACTGAAGCTTTCTTT. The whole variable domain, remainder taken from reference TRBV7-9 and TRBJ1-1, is DTGVSQNPRHKITKRGQNVTFRCDPISEHNRLYWYRQTLGQGPEFLTYFQNEAQLEKSRLLSDRFSAERPKGSFSTLEIQRTEQGDSAMYLCASSLWDGNTEAFFGQGTRLTVV.

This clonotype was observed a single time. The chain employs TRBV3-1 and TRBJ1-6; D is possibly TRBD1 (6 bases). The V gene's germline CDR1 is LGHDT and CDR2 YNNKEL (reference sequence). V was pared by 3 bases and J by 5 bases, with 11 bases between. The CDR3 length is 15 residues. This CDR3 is CASSHGTIDNSPLHF. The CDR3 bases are TGTGCCAGCAGCCACGGGACAATAGATAATTCACCCCTCCACTTT.

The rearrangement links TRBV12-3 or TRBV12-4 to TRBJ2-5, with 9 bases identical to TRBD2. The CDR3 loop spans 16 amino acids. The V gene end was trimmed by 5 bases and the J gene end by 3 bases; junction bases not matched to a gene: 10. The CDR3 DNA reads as TGTGCCAGCAGTCCGAGGACTAGCGCACTAGAAGAGACCCAGTACTTC. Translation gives CASSPRTSALEETQYF.

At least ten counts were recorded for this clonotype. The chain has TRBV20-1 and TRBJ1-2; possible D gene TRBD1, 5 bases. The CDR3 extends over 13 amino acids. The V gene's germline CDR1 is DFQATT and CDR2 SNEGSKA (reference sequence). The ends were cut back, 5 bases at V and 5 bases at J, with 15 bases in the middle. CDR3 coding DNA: TGCAGTGCTCCCGGGATGGCAGGGTATGGCTACACCTTC. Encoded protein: CSAPGMAGYGYTF.

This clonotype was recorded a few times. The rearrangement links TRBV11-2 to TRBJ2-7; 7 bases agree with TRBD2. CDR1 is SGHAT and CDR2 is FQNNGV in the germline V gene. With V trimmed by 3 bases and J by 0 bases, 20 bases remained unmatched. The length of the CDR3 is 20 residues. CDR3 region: CASSFSVRGVVGKSSYEQYF. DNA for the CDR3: TGTGCCAGCAGCTTCTCCGTTCGGGGGGTGGTGGGGAAAAGCTCCTACGAGCAGTACTTC.